This T cell receptor beta chain was retrieved from a study of T cells after yellow fever vaccination. Study at large: The authors prepared low-cell-number fractions using SMART-Seq v4 Ultra Low Input.

The J segment lost 2 bases and the V segment lost 3 bases, leaving 8 bases of the junction unmatched. Per germline, CDR1 LNHDA and CDR2 SQIVND (reference sequence). This CDR3 spans 16 amino acids. TCRdb reanalysed the 5' RACE reads using MiXCR and keeps one entry per CDR3 protein. The sample records almost 600,000 distinct CDR3 sequences, approximately 13% being singletons. Only a few counts were recorded for this clonotype. No antigen is known for it. General study findings and limits: Primary-vaccination clones mostly resurfaced post-booster (about 95% CD4, about 87% CD8). Weaker, the secondary response peaked sooner, at day 5 versus 15.

Source: PBMCs, taken on the day of the yellow fever booster vaccination. The receptor was isolated from a man younger than 45 who received the YFV17D yellow fever vaccine. This chain joins TRBV19 and TRBJ2-7, with 9 bases aligning to TRBD2. The CDR3 reads CASSIRSGSGPYEQYF. Written as DNA, the CDR3 is TGTGCCAGTAGTATTCGTAGCGGGAGCGGGCCCTACGAGCAGTACTTC.